The next 23 T cell receptor beta chains were all read from a single sample in a study of metastatic and nonmetastatic thyroid tumors. None of the patients had undergone any treatment ahead of thyroid surgery. MiXCR reprocessed the PCR reads for TCRdb. The table records roughly 18,000 clones, about 20% of them present only once. Sample: tumor tissue. The receptors stem from a female donor with papillary thyroid cancer or a benign thyroid nodule (not recorded which). Some clones in this sample may be carry-over from other donors' samples.

This clone came up many times. At the DNA level, this CDR3 is encoded by other sequences in the same sample as well. The V call is TRBV5-4, the J call TRBJ2-1; D is unresolved. With 2 bases removed from V and 4 bases from J, the gap between germline ends came to 4 bases. Germline CDR1 SGHNT, CDR2 YYREEE (reference sequence). The CDR3 loop spans 12 amino acids. The CDR3: CASSFRYNEQFF. The CDR3 DNA sequence: TGTGCCAGCAGCTTCCGGTACAATGAGCAGTTCTTC.

Ten or more counts support this clone. This rearrangement joins TRBV20-1 to TRBJ2-3, with TRBD2 identical over 7 bases. Germline-derived CDR1 and CDR2 are DFQATT and SNEGSKA (reference sequence). The length of the CDR3 is 14 residues. The V segment lost 3 bases and the J segment 4 bases; nucleotides outside the gene matches: 7. CDR3 sequence reads: CSASGGRVADTQYF. CDR3 in DNA: TGCAGTGCTAGTGGAGGGAGGGTCGCAGATACGCAGTATTTT.

The gene calls are TRBV2 and TRBJ2-7; 7 bases are a match to TRBD2. From germline, CDR1 is SNHLY and CDR2 FYNNEI. CDR3 size: 12 residues. Trimming took 7 bases from V and 6 from J; bases not matched to a gene: 6. CDR3 nucleotide sequence: TGTGCCAGCAACGGCGGGAGAGCCGAGCAGTACTTC. This codes for CASNGGRAEQYF.

As regards this clone: A much larger clone lies a single base off, so this may be a read error. The sample holds other DNA sequences that translate to the same CDR3. The gene calls are TRBV7-7 and TRBJ2-1, with D unclear. This CDR3 comprises 13 residues. Germline CDR1 reads SSHAT; CDR2 reads FNYEAQ (reference sequence). CDR3 nucleotides: TGTGCGAGCAGCTTATCGGATTACAATGAGCAGTTCTTC. The encoded protein is CASSLSDYNEQFF. The full variable domain, rest sourced from reference TRBV7-7 and TRBJ2-1, is GAGVSQSPRYKVTKRGQDVTLRCDPISSHATLYWYQQALGQGPEFLTYFNYEAQPDKSGLPSDRFSAERPEGSISTLTIQRTEQRDSAMYRCASSLSDYNEQFFGPGTRLTVL.

In its sample, this clone is large. Different DNA sequences within this sample yield the same CDR3. The rearrangement joins TRBV20-1 to TRBJ2-1; 8 bases are a match to TRBD1. Germline values: CDR1 DFQATT, CDR2 SNEGSKA (reference sequence). Losses at the gene ends were 6 bases for V and 0 bases for J; bases not matched to a gene: 7. This CDR3 is 15 amino acids long. CDR3 in amino acids: CSAAPQGVSYNEQFF. For the CDR3, the DNA is TGCAGTGCCGCTCCACAGGGGGTCTCCTACAATGAGCAGTTCTTC.

Many counts were recorded for this clone. The genes are TRBV12-3 or TRBV12-4 and TRBJ2-1; 10 positions agree with TRBD1. The junction had 5 bases not matched to a gene; V was cut back by 7 bases and J by 2 bases. The CDR3 spans 15 residues. CDR3 sequence reads: CASIMTGGPYNEQFF. For the CDR3, the DNA is TGTGCCAGCATCATGACAGGGGGCCCCTACAATGAGCAGTTCTTC.

This clone was detected many times. V and J are TRBV2 and TRBJ1-5; no clear D. Germline V gene sequence: CDR1 SNHLY, CDR2 FYNNEI. The germline V and J ends were trimmed by 8 bases and 3 bases, with 11 bases remaining between them. This CDR3 region has 13 residues. CDR3 region: CASGRGPNQPQHF. As DNA, the CDR3 is TGTGCCAGCGGAAGAGGGCCCAATCAGCCCCAGCATTTT.

About this clone: At one of its ends the junction is not consistent with the germline gene, which may arise from a read error. This chain uses TRBV3-1 with TRBJ2-5, with a tentative D call TRBD2 (6 bases). CDR1 is LGHDT and CDR2 is YNNKEL in the germline V gene (reference sequence). This CDR3 is built from 15 residues. The CDR3 reads CANSPLGGFQETQYF. The DNA of the CDR3 is TGTGCCAACAGCCCGCTTGGGGGGTTCCAAGAGACCCAGTACTTT.

By share of the sample, this clone is medium-sized. The chain carries TRBV4-2 and TRBJ1-1; D call uncertain. The V end was cut by 8 bases, the J end by 4 bases, with 11 bases between. The CDR3 loop spans 12 amino acids. The germline gives CDR1 LGHNA, CDR2 YNFKEQ. CDR3 amino acids: CASSKAGTEAFF. The CDR3 coding sequence is TGTGCCAGCTCGAAGGCGGGCACTGAAGCTTTCTTT.

This clone came up many times. The rearrangement joins TRBV10-3 to TRBJ1-2; possible D gene TRBD1, 5 bases. CDR3 length: 16 amino acids. Germline assignment: CDR1 ENHRY and CDR2 SYGVKD. Trimming took off 1 base at V and 4 bases at J, with 16 bases between the two ends. CDR3: CAISEFVDRGGYGYTF. CDR3 nucleotides: TGTGCCATCAGTGAGTTTGTGGACCGCGGGGGCTATGGCTACACCTTC.

The table lists this clone with many counts. The J gene is TRBJ2-3, the V gene TRBV6-1; no firm D call. Germline-derived CDR1 and CDR2 are MNHNS and SASEGT. The CDR3 loop spans 14 amino acids. V lost 7 bases to trimming and J lost 3 bases, with 14 bases between them. The DNA for the CDR3 is TGTGCCAGCACCCCCGTACTTAAAACAGATACGCAGTATTTT. This encodes CASTPVLKTDTQYF.

This clone was counted ten times or more. The chain uses TRBV6-5 and TRBJ2-3, with 9 bases identical to TRBD2. V shed 0 bases, J shed 5 bases, and the junction held 6 bases outside the gene matches. In germline, CDR1 is MNHEY, CDR2 SVGAGI. This CDR3 contains 16 residues. The CDR3 nucleotides are TGTGCCAGCAGTTACTCAGGGCGGGAGGGCGTAGATACGCAGTATTTT. The encoded protein is CASSYSGREGVDTQYF.

This clone was observed many times. This chain uses TRBV5-1 with TRBJ1-4; D gene uncertain. The CDR3 sequence is 15 residues long. Trimming left V 0 bases short and J 7 bases short, with 13 bases between. The germline V gene has CDR1 SGHRS and CDR2 YFSETQ. Here the CDR3 reads CASSLVWGGGEKLFF. The CDR3 DNA sequence: TGCGCCAGCAGCTTGGTCTGGGGAGGCGGTGAAAAACTGTTTTTT.

By sample fraction, this clone is medium-sized. The V and J genes are TRBV27 and TRBJ2-7, with unresolved D. Between the trimmed V and J ends, which lost 6 bases and 2 bases, there was a span of 14 bases. This CDR3 comprises 14 residues. The germline V gene encodes CDR1 MNHEY and CDR2 SMNVEV (reference sequence). In nucleotides, the CDR3 is TGTGCCAGCAGCTCCCTCGGCCTAGCCTACGAGCAGTACTTC. It specifies CASSSLGLAYEQYF.

This clone was picked up one time. The CDR3 reads CAGAGGPRDTQYF. In DNA form, the CDR3 reads TGTGCCGGAGCGGGAGGGCCCCGAGATACGCAGTATTTT. This rearrangement joins TRBV30 to TRBJ2-3, with 10 bases fitting TRBD2. With 8 bases clipped from V and 5 bases from J, the junction kept 7 bases outside the gene matches. Germline V CDR1 and CDR2: GTSNPN, SVGIG (reference sequence). There are 13 residues in the CDR3.

This clone was picked up many times. CDR3 in DNA: TGTGCCTCACCGAGGGCCCCCCGGGGCTACACCTTC. Its translation is CASPRAPRGYTF. This chain links TRBV19 with TRBJ1-2; no clear D. Germline V gene data show CDR1 as LNHDA and CDR2 as SQIVND (reference sequence). CDR3 length: 12 residues. V was shortened by 11 bases and J by 8 bases, with 18 bases between the two germline ends.

V is TRBV12-5 and J is TRBJ2-5; D tentatively reads TRBD1 or TRBD2 (5 bases each). The CDR3 is 13 residues long. CDR1 and CDR2 from the germline V gene are LGHNT and FRNRAP. Trimming removed 6 bases at V and 3 bases at J, with 11 bases between. As DNA, the CDR3 is TGTGCTAGTGGCCTGTGGGGGAAAGAGACCCAGTACTTC. It specifies CASGLWGKETQYF.

This clone was detected only a few times. The V call is TRBV6-1, the J call TRBJ2-7; 7 positions agree with TRBD1. The CDR3 covers 12 residues. V was pared by 5 bases and J by 6 bases, with 4 bases of the junction left unmatched. CDR1 is MNHNS and CDR2 is SASEGT in the germline V gene. The CDR3 loop is CASSPTGSEQYF. CDR3 in DNA: TGTGCCAGCAGTCCGACAGGGAGCGAGCAGTACTTC.

This clone showed up just a few times. V is TRBV6-1 and J is TRBJ1-5; D is unclear. V was pared by 3 bases and J by 10 bases, with 7 bases between. This CDR3 is built from 11 residues. Germline V gene sequence: CDR1 MNHNS, CDR2 SASEGT. CDR3 in DNA: TGTGCCAGCAGTGACGCCGATCCCCAGCATTTT. Translated, it gives CASSDADPQHF.

The V gene is TRBV27, the J gene TRBJ1-2; 10 nucleotides line up with TRBD1. The CDR3 has 16 residues. CDR1 MNHEY and CDR2 SMNVEV come from the germline V gene (reference sequence). V shed 5 bases and J 4 bases; nucleotides not matched to a gene: 10. Here the CDR3 reads CASSRQTGGDVYGYTF. The CDR3 region has the DNA TGTGCCAGCAGTAGGCAGACAGGGGGCGACGTCTATGGCTACACCTTC.

The chain has TRBV28 and TRBJ1-5; 9 bases are shared with TRBD1. Germline V gene sequence: CDR1 MDHEN, CDR2 SYDVKM. The CDR3 runs 14 residues. V trimming: 10 bases; J trimming: 5 bases; junction bases outside the gene matches: 9. CDR3 sequence (DNA): TGTGCCATCCAACAGGGGGCACGCGATCAGCCCCAGCATTTT. The encoded protein is CAIQQGARDQPQHF.

This clone occurred many times. This sequence joins TRBV7-9 and TRBJ2-7; 7 nucleotides align to TRBD2. Germline-derived CDR1 and CDR2 are SEHNR and FQNEAQ (reference sequence). This CDR3 region has 13 residues. V gave up 7 bases and J gave up 6 bases; unmatched junction bases: 9. This chain's CDR3 is CASTPSASGEQYF. The CDR3 DNA sequence: TGTGCCAGCACCCCGTCGGCTAGCGGCGAGCAGTACTTC.

The chain is built from TRBV7-3 and TRBJ1-1; D is undetermined. This CDR3 comprises 13 residues. V was cut by 2 bases and J by 1 base, with 5 bases left in between. Germline CDR1 SGHTA, CDR2 FQGTGA. Here the CDR3 DNA reads TGTGCCAGCAGCTTAGACCAGAACACTGAAGCTTTCTTT. Its protein is CASSLDQNTEAFF.